This is a list of T cell receptor beta chains from one sample in a study of blood T cell repertoires in COVID-19. The protocol was immunoSEQ multiplex PCR, while the TCRdb copy is restricted to in-frame clones and leaves out a portion. Of some 250,000 clones in the sample, roughly nine tenths were seen once. The sequenced material came from peripheral blood. The receptors were sampled from a man in his 60s who had recovered from COVID-19. Each CDR3 is given with its conserved first and last residue. D genes are given only for firm matches. Size is stated for part of the rows, as once, few or many counts, or as a class when the clone is expanded.

J gene	D gene	clone size	V gene	CDR3 protein	CDR3 DNA
TRBJ2-1	-	many	TRBV6-5	CASSPPGLRHNEQFF	TGTGCCAGCAGCCCCCCGGGACTCCGACACAATGAGCAGTTCTTC
TRBJ1-6	-	-	TRBV4-1	CASSPRQPQDNSPLHF	TGCGCCAGCAGCCCAAGACAACCACAGGATAATTCACCCCTCCACTTT
TRBJ1-2	TRBD1	few	TRBV6-5	CASSLGQGYTF	TGTGCCAGCAGTTTGGGACAGGGCTACACCTTC
TRBJ2-3	TRBD2	-	TRBV15	CATSSEKTSGGDTQYF	TGTGCCACCAGCAGCGAAAAAACTAGCGGCGGGGATACGCAGTATTTT
TRBJ1-6	TRBD1	few	TRBV2	CASSERSGGDSPLHF	TGTGCCAGCAGTGAGCGGTCAGGGGGCGATTCACCCCTCCACTTT
TRBJ1-2	TRBD1	-	TRBV9	CASSVGPGQSYGYTF	TGTGCCAGCAGCGTAGGCCCGGGACAGAGCTATGGCTACACCTTC
TRBJ1-2	-	-	TRBV3-1/TRBV3-2	CASSQGSSYGYTF	TGTGCCAGCAGCCAAGGTAGCTCCTATGGCTACACCTTC
TRBJ2-5	TRBD2	-	TRBV7-2	CASSLLPPGGPETQYF	TGTGCCAGCAGCTTGCTCCCTCCGGGGGGGCCGGAGACCCAGTACTTC
TRBJ1-2	-	-	TRBV10-3	CAISEEGGRDGYTF	TGTGCCATCAGTGAAGAGGGTGGGAGGGATGGCTACACCTTC
TRBJ2-3	-	-	TRBV10-3	CAINRVSTDTQYF	TGTGCCATCAACAGGGTCAGCACAGATACGCAGTATTTT
TRBJ1-1	-	-	TRBV15	CATSMAGLGTEAFF	TGTGCCACCAGCATGGCGGGGTTGGGTACTGAAGCTTTCTTT
TRBJ1-6	-	-	TRBV15	CATSRVGRGNSPLHF	TGTGCCACCAGCAGAGTGGGAAGGGGCAATTCACCCCTCCACTTT
TRBJ2-1	TRBD1	-	TRBV7-9	CASSTAARQGNEQFF	TGTGCCAGCAGCACTGCGGCCCGACAGGGCAATGAGCAGTTCTTC
TRBJ1-1	-	-	TRBV5-4	CASSLFQNTEAFF	TGTGCCAGCAGCTTGTTCCAAAACACTGAAGCTTTCTTT
TRBJ1-3	TRBD1	many	TRBV28	CATRPTGGNTIYF	TGTGCCACCAGACCGACAGGGGGAAACACCATATATTTT
TRBJ1-6	TRBD1	-	TRBV29-1	CSVLTGGGSPLHF	TGCAGCGTCCTAACAGGGGGTGGTTCACCCCTCCACTTT
TRBJ1-2	TRBD1	-	TRBV7-2	CASKRTGSYGYTF	TGTGCCAGCAAAAGGACAGGGAGCTATGGCTACACCTTC
TRBJ2-7	TRBD1	few	TRBV6-6	CASTGQGAGYEQYF	TGTGCCAGCACCGGACAGGGGGCGGGGTACGAGCAGTACTTC